This passage covers 29 T cell receptor beta chains from one sample sequenced in a study of blood T cells in healthy people across ages. With a J-beta primer mix and a sample-barcoded 5' primer, a second PCR ran roughly 6 to 11 cycles. One entry per CDR3 protein, called by TCRdb with MiXCR from the 5' RACE reads. The table has around 850,000 distinct CDR3 sequences, 36% seen once. Sequencing was done on a sample of blood. These receptors originate from a man aged 18 to 29 in good health.

The V gene is TRBV9, the J gene TRBJ2-1; TRBD1 matches at 10 bases. The trim removed 2 bases at V and 6 bases at J, leaving 5 bases unmatched. In germline, CDR1 is SGDLS, CDR2 YYNGEE. CDR3 length: 15 residues. CDR3: CASSVGTGVANEQFF. The CDR3 DNA reads as TGTGCCAGCAGCGTTGGGACAGGGGTTGCCAATGAGCAGTTCTTC.

The sample holds many counts of this clonotype. This sequence joins TRBV12-3 or TRBV12-4 and TRBJ2-1; 8 positions agree with TRBD2. This CDR3 is 14 amino acids long. The V and J ends lost 4 bases and 7 bases, in that order; junction bases with no gene match: 6. The CDR3: CASSSSTSVNEQFF. In nucleotides, the CDR3 is TGTGCCAGCAGTTCCTCGACTAGCGTAAATGAGCAGTTCTTC.

The chain links TRBV11-2 to TRBJ1-1, with a tentative D call TRBD1 (6 bases). This CDR3 is built from 10 residues. Trimming took off 11 bases at V and 11 bases at J, with 15 bases between the two ends. CDR1 is SGHAT, CDR2 FQNNGV, per germline. As DNA, the CDR3 is TGTGCCGGCGGACAGAGGGACGCTTTCTTT. Protein: CAGGQRDAFF. Using reference TRBV11-2 and TRBJ1-1 for the parts outside the CDR3, the full variable domain is EAGVAQSPRYKIIEKRQSVAFWCNPISGHATLYWYQQILGQGPKLLIQFQNNGVVDDSQLPKDRFSAERLKGVDSTLKIQPAKLEDSAVYLCAGGQRDAFFGQGTRLTVV.

The genes are TRBV9 and TRBJ2-1, with a tentative D call TRBD2 (5 bases). The CDR3 covers 16 residues. Deletions cut 3 bases from V and 3 bases from J, with 16 bases between. CDR1 and CDR2 from the germline V gene are SGDLS and YYNGEE. CDR3 in DNA: TGTGCCAGCAGCGCGGGGTTCTTGCGATTCTACAATGAGCAGTTCTTC. Protein: CASSAGFLRFYNEQFF.

Many counts were recorded for this clonotype. The chain couples TRBV10-3 to TRBJ1-2, with 10 bases matching TRBD1. The CDR3 runs to 13 residues. Germline trimming cut 6 bases from V and 3 bases from J; bases unmatched to any gene: 1. CDR1 and CDR2 (germline): ENHRY, SYGVKD. The CDR3 spells CAIRGQGYYGYTF. The CDR3 coding sequence is TGTGCCATCAGGGGACAGGGGTACTATGGCTACACCTTC.

In this sample, this clonotype turned up a few times. This CDR3 is CSVEDRVALDPGMNTEAFF. The CDR3 DNA sequence: TGCAGCGTTGAAGATCGTGTGGCTCTGGACCCTGGCATGAACACTGAAGCTTTCTTT. The rearrangement links TRBV29-1 to TRBJ1-1; D not resolved. Deletions cut 0 bases from V and 0 bases from J, with 23 bases between. Germline CDR1 is SQVTM and CDR2 is ANQGSEA. The CDR3 runs to 19 residues.

The CDR3 loop reads CASSLPGARTEAFF. DNA for the CDR3: TGTGCCAGCAGCCTTCCGGGGGCGAGGACTGAAGCTTTCTTT. The V gene is TRBV7-8, the J gene TRBJ1-1; TRBD1 might be the D (6 bases). The V and J ends lost 5 bases and 5 bases respectively, with 15 bases between them. The CDR3 spans 14 residues. Germline V gene sequence: CDR1 SGHVS, CDR2 FQNEAQ.

The V and J genes are TRBV4-2 and TRBJ1-6, with TRBD1 identical over 9 bases. Germline CDR1 LGHNA, CDR2 YNFKEQ. The CDR3 is 15 amino acids. The ends lost 5 bases at V and 10 bases at J; junction bases unmatched: 9. The CDR3 loop is CASSIGTGQGSPLHF. The CDR3 nucleotides read TGTGCCAGCAGCATCGGGACAGGGCAGGGATCACCCCTCCACTTT.

This sequence joins TRBV2 and TRBJ2-2; TRBD2 matches at 13 bases. Germline-derived CDR1 and CDR2 are SNHLY and FYNNEI. The CDR3 totals 13 residues. Here the CDR3 DNA reads TGTACCACCGGGACTAGCGGGGCCGGGGAGCTGTTTTTT. Protein sequence: CTTGTSGAGELFF.

As concerns this clonotype: A read error may be the cause here, since a much bigger clone is one base away. The chain joins TRBV6-5 to TRBJ2-4; the D gene could be TRBD1 or TRBD2 (5 bases each). The CDR3 consists of 14 residues. The V gene lost 6 bases and the J gene lost 13 bases, with 22 bases spanning the gap. Germline CDR1 MNHEY, CDR2 SVGAGI. CDR3 sequence reads: CASRRTRASGKQYF. For the CDR3, the DNA is TGTGCCAGCAGGAGAACCAGGGCCTCGGGAAAGCAGTACTTC.

On this clonotype: This could be a read error, since a much larger clone is one nucleotide away. The chain carries TRBV5-1 and TRBJ2-7, with 10 positions matching TRBD2. Looked up from germline, CDR1 is SGHRS and CDR2 is YFSETQ. The CDR3 contains 15 residues. Germline trimming cut 4 bases from V and 7 bases from J; bases unmatched to any gene: 11. CDR3 region: CASSLAGDTYNEQYF. The DNA of the CDR3 is TGCGCCAGCAGCCTAGCGGGGGATACCTACAATGAGCAGTACTTC.

This clonotype was recorded a few times. The chain's CDR3 is CASSREGGYTF. The DNA of the CDR3 is TGTGCCAGCTCACGGGAAGGTGGCTACACCTTC. The chain employs TRBV18 and TRBJ1-2; D is unclear. Germline V gene sequence: CDR1 KGHSH, CDR2 LQKENI. The CDR3 contains 11 residues. Between the trimmed V and J ends, which lost 4 bases and 7 bases, there was a span of 7 bases.

Points on this clonotype: A much larger clone is a single base away; this may be a read error. The gene calls are TRBV5-1 and TRBJ1-2; possible D gene TRBD1, 5 bases. The CDR3 spans 14 residues. Germline V gives CDR1 SGHRS, CDR2 YFSETQ. V was shortened by 7 bases and J by 6 bases, with 19 bases between the two germline ends. CDR3 in DNA: TGCGCCAGCGGCCCCGACCCGGGCAGGGATGGCTACACCTTC. It encodes CASGPDPGRDGYTF.

The rearrangement uses TRBV6-2 or TRBV6-3 and TRBJ2-1; D is unclear. V was trimmed by 2 bases and J by 9 bases, leaving 11 bases between them. Germline assignment: CDR1 MNHEY and CDR2 SVGEGT. The CDR3 has 13 amino acids. This CDR3 reads CASSYTWAGEQFF. The CDR3 DNA is TGTGCCAGCAGTTACACGTGGGCCGGTGAGCAGTTCTTC.

The V and J genes are TRBV4-1 and TRBJ2-1; 9 nucleotides line up with TRBD2. CDR3 length: 19 amino acids. The V gene's germline CDR1 is MGHRA and CDR2 YSYEKL. Germline trimming cut 0 bases from V and 0 bases from J; bases unmatched to any gene: 9. CDR3 residues: CASSQDPAGGVSSYNEQFF. The CDR3 region has the DNA TGCGCCAGCAGCCAAGATCCCGCGGGGGGGGTGAGCTCCTACAATGAGCAGTTCTTC.

V is TRBV5-1 and J is TRBJ2-7; the D gene could be TRBD1 or TRBD2 (6 bases each). From germline, CDR1 is SGHRS and CDR2 YFSETQ. The CDR3 spans 15 residues. Deletions cut 3 bases from V and 0 bases from J, with 13 bases between. CDR3 loop: CASSWGAGDSYEQYF. The CDR3 DNA sequence: TGCGCCAGCAGCTGGGGGGCCGGTGACTCCTACGAGCAGTACTTC.

With regard to this clonotype: With a much larger clone just one base away, this may be a read error. The V call is TRBV5-6, the J call TRBJ2-5, with 9 bases fitting TRBD1. V was clipped by 10 bases and J by 11 bases; unmatched bases: 12. CDR3 length equals 12 residues. Germline V gene sequence: CDR1 SGHDT, CDR2 YYEEEE. The chain's CDR3 is CASGTGLAEQYF. CDR3 DNA sequence: TGTGCCTCCGGGACAGGGCTCGCTGAGCAGTACTTC.

The sample holds many counts of this clonotype. The gene calls are TRBV15 and TRBJ2-3; D not certain. From germline, CDR1 is LNHNV and CDR2 YYDKDF (reference sequence). CDR3 size: 14 residues. Trimming took off 1 base at V and 5 bases at J, with 10 bases between the two ends. CDR3 nucleotides: TGTGCCACCAGCAGAGTGGGTTTCGGAGATACGCAGTATTTT. Translation: CATSRVGFGDTQYF.

This clonotype came up a few times. The chain carries TRBV6-5 and TRBJ2-6, with D unresolved. CDR3 length: 18 amino acids. V was trimmed by 1 base and J by 0 bases, leaving 13 bases between them. Germline values: CDR1 MNHEY, CDR2 SVGAGI. CDR3 coding DNA: TGTGCCAGCAGTTACTTCACCGGCGGTACCTCTGGGGCCAACGTCCTGACTTTC. It codes for CASSYFTGGTSGANVLTF.

The rearrangement joins TRBV9 to TRBJ2-1; 8 nucleotides agree with TRBD2. Germline assignment: CDR1 SGDLS and CDR2 YYNGEE. With V trimmed by 4 bases and J by 8 bases, 14 bases remained unmatched. The CDR3 consists of 16 residues. The CDR3 region has the DNA TGTGCCAGCAGCCTCGCATCCAGCGGGGGTTTGGATGAGCAGTTCTTC. It is translated as CASSLASSGGLDEQFF.

The chain carries TRBV7-9 and TRBJ2-7; 10 bases agree with TRBD1. The end of the DNA is better explained by TRBJ2-5, so the J call may be wrong. The CDR3 runs to 17 residues. CDR1 and CDR2 (germline): SEHNR, FQNEAQ (reference sequence). In nucleotides, the CDR3 is TGTGCCAGCAGCTGCATAACCGGGACAGGGGTAGAAGAGACCCAGTACTTC. This encodes CASSCITGTGVEETQYF.

The chain combines TRBV20-1 with TRBJ1-6; 8 bases line up with TRBD1. Looked up from germline, CDR1 is DFQATT and CDR2 is SNEGSKA (reference sequence). Losses at the gene ends were 7 bases for V and 7 bases for J; bases not matched to a gene: 6. This CDR3 region has 13 residues. This CDR3 is CSGTGQANSPLHF. For the CDR3, the DNA is TGCAGTGGAACGGGACAGGCAAATTCACCCCTCCACTTT.

The table lists this clonotype with a few counts. The rearrangement uses TRBV18 and TRBJ2-6, with D unclear. CDR3 length: 15 amino acids. Germline V gives CDR1 KGHSH, CDR2 LQKENI. V shed 5 bases and J shed 3 bases, with 11 bases lying between them. This CDR3 is CASSVDLDGANVLTF. In nucleotides, the CDR3 is TGTGCCAGCTCAGTTGACCTGGATGGGGCCAACGTCCTGACTTTC.

This chain connects TRBV2 to TRBJ1-5; no firm D call. Trimming pared 6 bases from V and 2 bases from J, leaving 8 bases between. CDR1 and CDR2 (germline): SNHLY, FYNNEI. CDR3 length equals 13 residues. The CDR3 DNA reads TGTGCCAGCAGGACCCTGGGCAATCAGCCCCAGCATTTT. Its translation is CASRTLGNQPQHF.

This chain links TRBV20-1 with TRBJ1-6; D gene unclear. V was clipped by 2 bases and J by 0 bases, with 11 bases between them. The CDR3 runs to 16 residues. In germline, CDR1 is DFQATT, CDR2 SNEGSKA (reference sequence). The CDR3 here is CSARPPVGSYNSPLHF. For the CDR3, the DNA is TGCAGTGCTAGACCGCCGGTCGGCTCCTATAATTCACCCCTCCACTTT.

This clonotype was recorded at least ten times. The genes are TRBV7-2 and TRBJ2-3, with D perhaps TRBD2 (5 bases). V shed 0 bases and J shed 6 bases, with 7 bases lying between them. Germline CDR1 is SGHTA and CDR2 is FQGNSA. The CDR3 runs 13 residues. This CDR3 reads CASSLARADTQYF. The DNA of the CDR3 is TGTGCCAGCAGCTTAGCGAGGGCGGATACGCAGTATTTT.

In its sample, this clonotype was seen a few times. The rearrangement uses TRBV30 and TRBJ2-2; the D call may be TRBD1 or TRBD2 (5 bases each). Trimming shortened V by 5 bases and J by 0 bases, and 16 bases separated the two germline ends. Germline CDR1 and CDR2: GTSNPN and SVGIG (reference sequence). This CDR3 region has 16 residues. The CDR3 DNA sequence: TGTGCCTGGGACAAATTGGGACGGCCGAACACCGGGGAGCTGTTTTTT. As protein: CAWDKLGRPNTGELFF.

This clonotype turned up a few times. This sequence joins TRBV27 and TRBJ1-4, with no clear D. V lost 6 bases to trimming and J lost 3 bases, with 14 bases between them. The CDR3 loop spans 15 amino acids. In germline, CDR1 is MNHEY, CDR2 SMNVEV (reference sequence). The CDR3 reads CASSPKSRANEKLFF. As DNA, the CDR3 is TGTGCCAGCAGCCCGAAGTCTAGGGCTAATGAAAAACTGTTTTTT.

V usage is TRBV20-1 and J usage is TRBJ2-1; no definite D call. The CDR3 is 12 residues long. The germline V gene encodes CDR1 DFQATT and CDR2 SNEGSKA (reference sequence). Trimming shortened V by 6 bases and J by 7 bases, and 13 bases separated the two germline ends. CDR3 DNA sequence: TGCAGTGCCCCTCCCTGGAGAAATGAGCAGTTCTTC. This translates into CSAPPWRNEQFF.